The next 25 T cell receptor beta chains were all read from a single sample in a study of human T cells and chemical hapten exposure. TCRdb ran MiXCR on the RACE reads and lists one entry per CDR3 protein. The data show 350,000 to 400,000 distinct CDR3 sequences, roughly 6% seen once. As to time point: patch test 2, 6 weeks after DPC sensitization. Documented treatment: therapeutic diphenylcyclopropenone sensitization with weekly scalp DPC. Sequenced here: whole blood, sampled in connection with sensitization to the hapten diphenylcyclopropenone (DPC). These receptors were collected from a woman aged 18-35 years with alopecia areata. Some clones in this sample may be carry-over from other donors' samples.

This clonotype was seen repeatedly, ten times or more. The chain combines TRBV27 with TRBJ1-2; tentatively, D is TRBD1 (6 bases). Trimming removed 8 bases from V and 0 bases from J, with 22 bases in between. Germline values: CDR1 MNHEY, CDR2 SMNVEV (reference sequence). This CDR3 has 17 residues. The CDR3 protein is CASAGAGVIRANYGYTF. The DNA for the CDR3 is TGTGCCAGCGCAGGGGCTGGGGTCATACGGGCTAACTATGGCTACACCTTC.

V is TRBV7-8 and J is TRBJ2-2, with D possibly TRBD1 on 6 matching bases. Germline lookup yields CDR1 SGHVS and CDR2 FQNEAQ. Between the trimmed V and J ends, which lost 4 bases and 5 bases, there was a span of 14 bases. This CDR3 contains 15 residues. The CDR3 loop is CASSSTQQGTGELFF. CDR3 DNA: TGTGCCAGCAGCTCTACCCAACAGGGAACCGGGGAGCTGTTTTTT.

The chain recombines TRBV24-1 with TRBJ2-3, with 9 bases fitting TRBD1. CDR1 is KGHDR and CDR2 is SFDVKD in the germline V gene. CDR3 length: 16 residues. The V gene end was trimmed by 3 bases and the J gene end by 2 bases; junction bases not matched to a gene: 5. CDR3 in amino acids: CATSDPGQGPTDTQYF. Written as DNA, the CDR3 is TGTGCCACCAGTGATCCCGGACAGGGGCCCACAGATACGCAGTATTTT.

This clonotype occurred many times. The V gene is TRBV5-1, the J gene TRBJ2-7; D could derive from TRBD1 or TRBD2 (6 bases each). Germline V CDR1 and CDR2: SGHRS, YFSETQ. Trimming removed 4 bases at V and 6 bases at J, with 17 bases between. This CDR3 has 14 amino acids. The CDR3 DNA reads as TGCGCCAGCAGCCCCAGACAGGAGGGGGGCGAGCAGTACTTC. The encoded protein is CASSPRQEGGEQYF.

The chain has TRBV11-2 and TRBJ1-2; D is uncertain. V shed 6 bases and J shed 2 bases, with 16 bases lying between them. CDR3 length: 15 amino acids. CDR1 is SGHAT, CDR2 FQNNGV, per germline. The CDR3 DNA sequence: TGTGCCAGCAGTCAGTTTGTCCGGTCGAACTATGGCTACACCTTC. It yields the protein CASSQFVRSNYGYTF. Supplemented by reference TRBV11-2 and TRBJ1-2, the full variable domain reads EAGVAQSPRYKIIEKRQSVAFWCNPISGHATLYWYQQILGQGPKLLIQFQNNGVVDDSQLPKDRFSAERLKGVDSTLKIQPAKLEDSAVYLCASSQFVRSNYGYTFGSGTRLTVV.

This clonotype was found many times. The chain couples TRBV12-3 or TRBV12-4 to TRBJ1-5; possibly TRBD1 for D (6 bases). Trimming removed 6 bases from V and 6 bases from J, with 15 bases in between. This CDR3 is 14 amino acids long. CDR3 in amino acids: CASSPDSNIQPQHF. The DNA of the CDR3 is TGTGCCAGCAGCCCGGACAGCAACATTCAGCCCCAGCATTTT.

This clonotype was counted at least ten times. V usage is TRBV27 and J usage is TRBJ1-4; 11 nucleotides agree with TRBD1. There are 13 residues in the CDR3. The germline V gene encodes CDR1 MNHEY and CDR2 SMNVEV (reference sequence). Trimming took 11 bases from V and 8 from J; bases not matched to a gene: 7. The CDR3 bases are TGTGCCGCCCTGGACAGGGGGCGCGAAAAACTGTTTTTT. Translating it yields CAALDRGREKLFF.

This clonotype was counted at least ten times. J is TRBJ2-6 and V is TRBV18, with no clear D. In germline, CDR1 is KGHSH, CDR2 LQKENI. There are 13 residues in the CDR3. V was shortened by 8 bases and J by 2 bases, with 7 bases between the two germline ends. The CDR3 here is CASSPPGANVLTF. The CDR3 DNA sequence: TGTGCCAGCAGCCCTCCTGGGGCCAACGTCCTGACTTTC.

The J gene is TRBJ1-2, the V gene TRBV4-3; unclear D gene. This CDR3 has 15 residues. Trimming cost V 1 base and J 5 bases, with 14 bases left between them. Germline V lookup: CDR1 LGHNA, CDR2 YSLEER. For the CDR3, the DNA is TGCGCCAGCAGCCAAGCGGCAGGAGAAATTTATGGCTACACCTTC. This encodes CASSQAAGEIYGYTF.

This clonotype was counted ten times or more. The chain employs TRBV12-2 and TRBJ2-3. TRBV12-2 is a pseudogene locus. This CDR3 is 18 amino acids long. CDR3 nucleotides: TGTGCAAGTCGCTTAGCGCCAGGTGGGCTGTGGTGCACAGATACGCAGTATTTT. Amino acid sequence: CASRLAPGGLWCTDTQYF.

The V call is TRBV7-9, the J call TRBJ2-3; 9 bases line up with TRBD2. After removal of 5 bases from V and 0 bases from J, the junction contained 6 bases not matched to a gene. CDR3 length: 16 amino acids. Germline CDR1 reads SEHNR; CDR2 reads FQNEAQ (reference sequence). The CDR3 nucleotides are TGTGCCAGCAGCACCCGGACTAGCGTGAGCACAGATACGCAGTATTTT. Translating it yields CASSTRTSVSTDTQYF.

This clonotype was seen more than once but under ten times. This chain joins TRBV6-2 or TRBV6-3 and TRBJ1-3; no definite D call. V was cut by 6 bases and J by 0 bases, with 9 bases left in between. Germline loops: CDR1 MNHEY, CDR2 SVGEGT. This CDR3 region has 14 residues. CDR3 sequence: CASRFGSSGNTIYF. CDR3 bases: TGTGCCAGCAGGTTCGGGAGCTCTGGAAACACCATATATTTT.

In its sample, this clonotype was seen a few times. The gene calls are TRBV20-1 and TRBJ2-2; possible D gene TRBD2, 6 bases. There are 13 residues in the CDR3. V was pared by 5 bases and J by 3 bases, with 10 bases between. Germline V gene lookup returns CDR1 DFQATT and CDR2 SNEGSKA (reference sequence). This CDR3 is CSAGDSYTGELFF. The CDR3 bases are TGCAGTGCTGGGGACTCCTACACCGGGGAGCTGTTTTTT.

In this sample, this clonotype turned up many times. The chain has TRBV7-9 and TRBJ1-3; tentative D call: TRBD1 (5 bases). Per the germline V gene, CDR1 is SEHNR and CDR2 is FQNEAQ (reference sequence). The CDR3 runs to 15 residues. The V end lost 3 bases, the J end lost 2 bases, and 11 bases lay between the germline ends. The CDR3 loop reads CASSLGSGTGNTIYF. The CDR3 nucleotides read TGTGCCAGCAGCTTGGGGTCAGGGACTGGAAACACCATATATTTT.

The table lists this clonotype with a few counts. The chain has TRBV5-5 and TRBJ1-1, with D unclear. V lost 4 bases and J lost 1, with 14 bases in between. From germline, CDR1 is SGHKS and CDR2 YYEKEE (reference sequence). The CDR3 contains 15 residues. The CDR3 sequence: CASSASPGPNTEAFF. The CDR3 DNA reads as TGTGCCAGCAGCGCATCCCCAGGCCCGAACACTGAAGCTTTCTTT.

This clonotype was seen repeatedly, ten times or more. The V call is TRBV6-2 or TRBV6-3, the J call TRBJ1-5, with D possibly TRBD1 on 5 matching bases. The V gene lost 6 bases and the J gene lost 0 bases, with 18 bases spanning the gap. The length of the CDR3 is 17 residues. Germline assignment: CDR1 MNHEY and CDR2 SVGEGT. This CDR3 reads CASSLRQTGYSNQPQHF. The DNA of the CDR3 is TGTGCCAGCAGCCTGAGACAGACGGGGTATAGCAATCAGCCCCAGCATTTT.

This clonotype was detected a few times. V usage is TRBV12-3 or TRBV12-4 and J usage is TRBJ1-4, with 8 bases identical to TRBD1. V was pared by 6 bases and J by 11 bases, with 14 bases of the junction left unmatched. The CDR3 runs to 15 residues. This CDR3 reads CASSHTGQGTNKLFF. For the CDR3, the DNA is TGTGCCAGCAGCCACACCGGACAGGGAACTAATAAACTGTTTTTT.

A few counts support this clonotype. This rearrangement joins TRBV5-1 to TRBJ2-3, with TRBD2 matching 8 bases. In germline, CDR1 is SGHRS, CDR2 YFSETQ. V dropped 6 bases and J dropped 4; count of bases not matched to a gene: 4. This CDR3 has 13 residues. The CDR3 region has the DNA TGCGCCAGCAATAACGGGGGGGCAGATACGCAGTATTTT. This translates into CASNNGGADTQYF.

This clonotype appeared a few times. The chain combines TRBV6-2 or TRBV6-3 with TRBJ1-4; D ambiguous. Trimming took 2 bases from V and 5 from J, leaving 9 bases between them. The CDR3 runs to 14 residues. Per the germline V gene, CDR1 is MNHEY and CDR2 is SVGEGT. CDR3 DNA: TGTGCCAGCAGTTACCGGGCGGAGAATGAAAAACTGTTTTTT. It is translated as CASSYRAENEKLFF.

The table lists this clonotype with a few counts. The chain combines TRBV5-5 with TRBJ1-2; 9 bases agree with TRBD1. This CDR3 region has 14 residues. Trimming removed 4 bases from V and 6 bases from J; junction bases left unmatched: 7. Germline V gives CDR1 SGHKS, CDR2 YYEKEE (reference sequence). CDR3 nucleotide sequence: TGTGCCAGCAGCACCAGTAGACAGGGGGATGGCTACACCTTC. Amino acids: CASSTSRQGDGYTF.

This clonotype was counted a few times. V gene TRBV24-1 combines with J gene TRBJ2-6; no firm D call. The CDR3 covers 13 residues. Trimming removed 9 bases at V and 0 bases at J, with 5 bases between. Germline CDR1 and CDR2: KGHDR and SFDVKD. In DNA, the CDR3 is TGTGCCACCTCGGCCTCTGGGGCCAACGTCCTGACTTTC. Its protein is CATSASGANVLTF.

The chain combines TRBV2 with TRBJ2-3; perhaps D is TRBD1 or TRBD2 (6 bases each). In germline, CDR1 is SNHLY, CDR2 FYNNEI. V was shortened by 4 bases and J by 3 bases, with 14 bases between the two germline ends. CDR3 length: 15 residues. The CDR3 DNA reads TGTGCCAGCAGTGGGGGGCGGGGAGATACAGATACGCAGTATTTT. Its protein product is CASSGGRGDTDTQYF.

Here the CDR3 DNA reads TGTGCCACCAGCAGAGGCCCGGGACAGACACAAGAGACCCAGTACTTC. This translates into CATSRGPGQTQETQYF. The chain has TRBV15 and TRBJ2-5, with 7 bases fitting TRBD1. This CDR3 spans 16 amino acids. Germline CDR1 is LNHNV and CDR2 is YYDKDF (reference sequence). Trimming at V came to 1 base and at J to 2 bases, leaving 7 bases not matched to a gene.

In its sample, this clonotype was seen a few times. This chain joins TRBV10-3 and TRBJ1-2; 11 bases agree with TRBD1. In germline, CDR1 is ENHRY, CDR2 SYGVKD. This CDR3 spans 14 amino acids. V gave up 10 bases and J gave up 5 bases; unmatched junction bases: 9. This chain's CDR3 is CATGPGQGGYGYTF. In DNA form, the CDR3 reads TGTGCCACCGGACCGGGACAGGGGGGGTATGGCTACACCTTC.

This clonotype was observed many times. The chain has TRBV4-3 and TRBJ2-3, with TRBD2 identical over 9 bases. This CDR3 is 15 amino acids long. Germline V gives CDR1 LGHNA, CDR2 YSLEER. The J segment lost 5 bases and the V segment lost 3 bases, leaving 6 bases of the junction unmatched. CDR3 nucleotides: TGCGCCAGCAGCCAGCGGGGGGGCCGGGAAGATACGCAGTATTTT. It yields the protein CASSQRGGREDTQYF.